Included here is one T cell receptor beta chain sequence, with context. Repertoires were generated with immunoSEQ multiplex PCR, while TCRdb's copy carries only in-frame clones and drops some. The sample consists of tens of thousands of clones, 65% to 80% of them appearing once. This sample was taken from a study of T cells in tumors after PD-1 blockade. Study background: No patient had prior checkpoint blockade, systemic immunosuppression, or radiotherapy within 4 weeks. Each patient got pembrolizumab 200 mg every 3 weeks or cemiplimab 350 mg every 2 weeks. During anti-PD-1 treatment, some patients continued daily vismodegib 150 mg. Blood samples averaged around 110,000 templates (range about 24,679-260,000) and 36,536 unique clonotypes.

The germline V gene encodes CDR1 MNHNS and CDR2 SASEGT. The V end was cut by 0 bases, the J end by 7 bases, with 13 bases between. CDR3 size: 15 residues. The specimen comprised PBMCs, sampled before anti-PD-1 therapy. This clonotype originated in a human donor with advanced basal cell or squamous cell carcinoma (not recorded which). The chain has TRBV6-1 and TRBJ2-1; tentative D call: TRBD2 (5 bases). CDR3 sequence: CASSEASYGVNEQFF. As DNA, the CDR3 is TGTGCCAGCAGTGAAGCGTCGTACGGGGTAAATGAGCAGTTCTTC.